The rows below give T cell receptor beta chains drawn from one sample of a study of shared clonotypes between healthy human individuals. The data were produced by immunoSEQ multiplex PCR, yet TCRdb's version contains in-frame clones alone and is incomplete. The sample carries approximately 1.4 million clones, approximately 98% recorded once. The sample comprised naive CD4+ T cells sorted from blood. The receptors here all came from a man aged 25 to 40 in good health. The CDR3 runs from the conserved cysteine through the conserved F or W. A D gene is named only where the DNA matches it firmly. Rows may omit the clone size; those that give it use once, few, many or a size class.

v_call,d_call,clone_size,j_call,cdr3_nt,cdr3_aa
TRBV11-3,.,.,TRBJ2-1,TGTGCCAGCAGCCGGGCCCACAATGAGCAGTTCTTC,CASSRAHNEQFF
TRBV6-4,.,.,TRBJ1-1,TGTGCCAGCAGTCGTGGACAGAACACTGAAGCTTTCTTT,CASSRGQNTEAFF
TRBV5-6,.,.,TRBJ2-1,TGTGCCAGCAGCTTCTGGGAGAATAATGAGCAGTTCTTC,CASSFWENNEQFF
TRBV10-3,TRBD2,.,TRBJ2-3,TGTGCCATCAGTGTTCTAGCGGGGGCCAGTACAGATACGCAGTATTTT,CAISVLAGASTDTQYF
TRBV7-2,.,.,TRBJ2-7,TGTGCCAGCAGCTTAGGGTCAGTAGGGGTTAACTACGAGCAGTACTTC,CASSLGSVGVNYEQYF
TRBV5-4,TRBD2,.,TRBJ2-7,TGTGCCAGCAGCCTGCTCTCTCCGGGAGGCGAGCAGTACTTC,CASSLLSPGGEQYF
TRBV4-3,TRBD1,.,TRBJ2-3,TGCGCCAGCAGCCAAGAAGGCGGGTTACGCAGGGGGCATACAGATACGCAGTATTTT,CASSQEGGLRRGHTDTQYF
TRBV18,.,.,TRBJ2-7,TGTGCCAGCTCACCACATCAGGACAGTAGAGTTTACGAGCAGTACTTC,CASSPHQDSRVYEQYF
TRBV9,TRBD1,once,TRBJ1-2,TGTGCCAGCAGCGTAGCAGGGGGACAGTACTATGGCTACACCTTC,CASSVAGGQYYGYTF
TRBV9,.,.,TRBJ1-1,TGTGCCAGCAGCTCCACAGGGAACACTGAAGCTTTCTTT,CASSSTGNTEAFF
TRBV28,TRBD2,once,TRBJ2-7,TGTGCCAGTTATCCGGGACTAGAAACCTACGAGCAGTACTTC,CASYPGLETYEQYF
TRBV18,.,.,TRBJ2-1,TGTGCCAGCTCACCCTCGACAGAATACAATGAGCAGTTCTTC,CASSPSTEYNEQFF
TRBV29-1,TRBD2,once,TRBJ2-7,TGCAGCGTTGGACTAGCGGGATTGAACGAGCAGTACTTC,CSVGLAGLNEQYF
TRBV7-8,.,.,TRBJ2-3,TGTGCCAGCAGCTTAGTTCCCGATACGCAGTATTTT,CASSLVPDTQYF
TRBV13,.,.,TRBJ2-7,TGTGCCAGCAGCTTCCTCGACGGAGCCTACGAGCAGTACTTC,CASSFLDGAYEQYF
TRBV5-4,.,.,TRBJ2-1,TGTGCCAGCAGCTTGGGGGTTTCAAATGAGCAGTTCTTC,CASSLGVSNEQFF
TRBV28,.,.,TRBJ1-2,TGTGCCAGCAGTTCGGCAAAAGGGGCGGGAGCTGGCTACACCTTC,CASSSAKGAGAGYTF
TRBV6-1,.,.,TRBJ2-3,TGTGCCAGCAGTGAATTGCCTTCGACAGGTCTCGCAGATACGCAGTATTTT,CASSELPSTGLADTQYF
TRBV7-9,.,.,TRBJ2-3,TGTGCCAGCTTCGAGCTAGAGCAGTATTTT,CASFELEQYF
TRBV19,.,.,TRBJ2-1,TGTGCCAGTAAGGCCGACGGGAGAGGGAATGAGCAGTTCTTC,CASKADGRGNEQFF
TRBV7-2,.,.,TRBJ1-5,TGTGCCAGCAGCCTACACCTATTTAGCAATCAGCCCCAGCATTTT,CASSLHLFSNQPQHF
TRBV5-1,.,once,TRBJ2-4,TGCGCCAGCAGCTTGTTTAAGGGGCAGGGTGACATTCAGTACTTC,CASSLFKGQGDIQYF
TRBV5-1,.,.,TRBJ2-5,TGCGCCAGCAGCTTGGGGCAGGGTCAAGAGACCCAGTACTTC,CASSLGQGQETQYF
TRBV11-2,TRBD2,.,TRBJ2-3,TGTGCCAGCAGCTTAGGCGGACTAGCGGGAGCAGATACGCAGTATTTT,CASSLGGLAGADTQYF
TRBV10-3,TRBD1,.,TRBJ2-7,TGTGCCATCGGCATACCACAGGGGAGCTCCTACGAGCAGTACTTC,CAIGIPQGSSYEQYF
TRBV10-3,.,once,TRBJ1-5,TGTGCCATCAGTAACAGGGTTGGGCAGCCCCAGCATTTT,CAISNRVGQPQHF
TRBV10-1,.,.,TRBJ1-2,TGCGCCAGCAGTGAATCGGGTGATGGTGGCTACACCTTC,CASSESGDGGYTF
TRBV6-5,TRBD1,.,TRBJ1-3,TGTGCCAGCAGTTACCGCGACAGGGGAGGAAACACCATATATTTT,CASSYRDRGGNTIYF
TRBV9,.,.,TRBJ2-7,TGTGCCAGCAGCGTAGGGACAGATCCCTACGAGCAGTACTTC,CASSVGTDPYEQYF
TRBV29-1,.,.,TRBJ2-3,TGCAGCGTAGACGGGGTTACAGATACGCAGTATTTT,CSVDGVTDTQYF
TRBV5-1,.,.,TRBJ2-7,TGCGCCAGCAGCTCCTCGAGTCCCGAGCAGTACTTC,CASSSSSPEQYF
TRBV5-5,.,.,TRBJ2-1,TGTGCCAGCAGCTTGGTAGGTGGTTCTGGGGGTGAGCAGTTCTTC,CASSLVGGSGGEQFF